One sample yielded the 5 T cell receptor beta chains listed below, sequenced in a study of molecular identifiers for immune sequencing clone quantification. MiXCR, run by TCRdb on the PCR reads, gives a single entry per CDR3 protein. The table records about 330,000 distinct CDR3 sequences, 24% of them present only once. The sample was naive CD8+ T cells from blood, with Jurkat cell RNA spiked in. Sample subset: FACS-sorted CD8+CD4-CCR7+CD45RA+ naive T cells. Every receptor here comes from a human donor in good health. Some libraries in this study had Jurkat cell RNA spiked in.

Ten or more counts support this clonotype. The chain joins TRBV28 to TRBJ1-1, with D hard to call. The CDR3 covers 12 residues. Trimming cost V 3 bases and J 4 bases, with 6 bases left between them. Per germline, CDR1 MDHEN and CDR2 SYDVKM. The DNA for the CDR3 is TGTGCCAGCAGTTTTCGGGCCACTGAAGCTTTCTTT. Translation gives CASSFRATEAFF.

Of note for this clonotype: This could be a read error, since a much larger clone is one nucleotide away. This rearrangement joins TRBV28 to TRBJ2-7; the match to TRBD2 covers 7 bases. The CDR3 consists of 16 residues. The ends lost 6 bases at V and 2 bases at J; junction bases unmatched: 13. Germline lookup yields CDR1 MDHEN and CDR2 SYDVKM. The CDR3 coding sequence is TGTGCCAGCAGCCCATCGGGTGGACTAGTACCCTACGAGCAGTACTTC. It codes for CASSPSGGLVPYEQYF.

This clonotype was detected once. A much larger clonotype is one base distant, so this may be a read error. This chain links TRBV14 with TRBJ1-4, with D unclear. CDR3 size: 14 residues. The V end was cut by 5 bases, the J end by 7 bases, with 14 bases between. CDR1 and CDR2 (germline): SGHDN, FVKESK. The CDR3 sequence: CASSARRESEKLFF. In DNA, the CDR3 is TGTGCCAGCAGCGCTAGACGGGAAAGTGAAAAACTGTTTTTT.

This clonotype appeared a few times. V usage is TRBV29-1 and J usage is TRBJ1-4; 7 nucleotides align to TRBD1. CDR3 size: 13 residues. The trim removed 1 base at V and 7 bases at J, leaving 3 bases unmatched. Germline V gene sequence: CDR1 SQVTM, CDR2 ANQGSEA. The CDR3 loop reads CSVEVRGFEKLFF. The CDR3 DNA reads as TGCAGCGTTGAAGTCAGGGGGTTTGAAAAACTGTTTTTT.

This clonotype was picked up many times. The rearrangement uses TRBV29-1 and TRBJ1-1; D remains unclear. This CDR3 region has 12 residues. Germline assignment: CDR1 SQVTM and CDR2 ANQGSEA. The V end lost 8 bases, the J end lost 7 bases, and 17 bases lay between the germline ends. CDR3 DNA: TGCAGCATCTGGCGGGCCACCAATGAAGCTTTCTTT. It translates to CSIWRATNEAFF.